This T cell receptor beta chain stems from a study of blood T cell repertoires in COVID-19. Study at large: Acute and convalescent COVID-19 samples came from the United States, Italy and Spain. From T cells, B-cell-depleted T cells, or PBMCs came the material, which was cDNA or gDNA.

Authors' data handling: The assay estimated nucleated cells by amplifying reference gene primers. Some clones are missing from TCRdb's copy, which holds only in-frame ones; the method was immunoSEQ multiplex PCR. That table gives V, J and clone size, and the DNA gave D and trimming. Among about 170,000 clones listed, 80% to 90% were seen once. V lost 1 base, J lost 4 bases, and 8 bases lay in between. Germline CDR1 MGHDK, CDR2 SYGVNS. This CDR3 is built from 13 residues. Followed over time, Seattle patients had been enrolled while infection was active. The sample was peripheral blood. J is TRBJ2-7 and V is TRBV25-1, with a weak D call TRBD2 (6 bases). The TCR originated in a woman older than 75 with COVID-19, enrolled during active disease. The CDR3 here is CASSEFGLYEQYF. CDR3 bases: TGTGCCAGCAGTGAATTCGGACTATACGAGCAGTACTTC.